This entry concerns a single T cell receptor beta chain. Its antigen is unknown. Within one base of it there is no much larger clone, and no base qualities were kept. This sample is part of a study of regulatory T cells in long-lasting Graves disease (dated by TCRdb to about 2021). In terms of the full investigation: Antithyroid drugs had been taken for less than 3 months by newly diagnosed Graves' disease patients. This study used TCR sequencing and RNA sequencing of peripheral blood to compare persistent Graves' disease patients against newly diagnosed Graves' disease patients. The study took place in China and was registered as a clinical trial. A total of roughly 35 samples underwent TCR sequencing: about 13 from persistent and 20 from newly diagnosed Graves' disease patients.

What the time point label conveys for this sample: newly diagnosed GD, antithyroid drugs for less than 3 months. For both TCR sequencing and RNA sequencing, RNA was extracted from PBMCs using TRIzol. Graves' disease was diagnosed according to American Thyroid Association guidelines. Patients were recruited from an endocrinology department in Xi'an, China. Each patient gave around 9.2 milliliters of peripheral blood, collected in an EDTA anticoagulant tube. PBMCs were isolated by Ficoll Paque Plus density gradient separation without further T cell sorting. RNA quality was checked with an Agilent 2100 Bioanalyzer and agarose gel, and concentration with a NanoDrop 2000. The library relied on multiplex PCR. The sequencing machine was an Illumina HiSeq 4000. To build TCR beta libraries, CDR3 regions were amplified by Arm-PCR using iRepertoire HTBI primers. Gel purification was performed on PCR products prior to sequencing. Turning to the authors' computational methods: Gene usage analysis of CDR3 amino acid clonotypes used the roughly 60 TRBV and fewer than 15 TRBJ segments found across samples. Filtered high-quality paired reads were merged into contigs using COPE and FqMerger. BLAST was used to align contigs to the IMGT TRBV, TRBD and TRBJ reference genes, and CDR3 was defined following IMGT. Any clonotype with a frequency above 0.1% was counted as a highly expanded clone. Repertoire diversity was measured by Shannon entropy, and V-J evenness by the Gini coefficient. Public clonotypes were defined as clonotypes shared by more than one individual. In TCRdb, the public reads were trimmed at Q25 with fastp and aligned with MiXCR, with productive beta chains retained. Duplicate CDR3 protein sequences are folded into a single record with the most common DNA and genes. V and J calls and clone size were set by TCRdb, not the authors. The sample table shows roughly 420,000 distinct CDR3 sequences, and 11% to 15% are seen once. Of the sample, roughly 15% falls within the top ten clones.

Points the paper makes about the study in general: Because the primary lesion, thyroid tissue, could not be accessed, the study looked at peripheral blood alone. The small sample size was acknowledged by the authors as a limitation that may reduce accuracy. Only the TCR beta chain was sequenced and analyzed. Patients with persistent disease shared more public clonotypes (about 2,700) than newly diagnosed patients did (approximately 970). Compared with newly diagnosed patients, persistent Graves' disease patients had lower TCR Shannon entropy and fewer highly expanded clones, which suggests clonal expansion.

The sample was also linked to a second study, of T cells in Graves' hyperthyroidism and ophthalmopathy. As the second paper documents: Graves' hyperthyroidism was defined as stable when no progression to ophthalmopathy occurred over 18 months of follow-up. Hyperthyroidism patients were aged 18 to 65 years and newly diagnosed, with disease duration of less than 2 months. The study excluded patients with uncontrolled infections, other autoimmune diseases, pregnancy or lactation. Diagnoses relied on clinical symptoms, serum thyroxine and TRAb, thyroid ultrasound and orbital computed tomography. For the first round of RT-PCR on the TCR CDR3, the HTBI primer set was used together with the Qiagen OneStep RT-PCR kit. Blood samples also contained most of the expanded thyroid clonotypes (frequency above 0.001), which suggests that blood repertoires may reflect thyroid immune responses. In cross-validation, a model built on a 13 V-J signature told ophthalmopathy apart from stable hyperthyroidism with roughly 87% sensitivity and about 81% specificity, and in testing the same model reached 80%/75%. During validation, the model predicted progression to ophthalmopathy a median of about 6.5 months ahead of onset, with 70.59% sensitivity and 72.22% specificity. To identify TCR V-J signatures that set the groups apart, the researchers used a discovery cohort of 95 to 100 patients, made up of about 44 with Graves' ophthalmopathy and 57 with stable Graves' hyperthyroidism. Whether ophthalmopathy could be predicted prospectively was tested in an independent validation cohort made up of approximately 19 hyperthyroidism patients plus 17 patients who later progressed to ophthalmopathy. The 100 discovery patients were divided at random into training and test sets in a 7:3 ratio. Thyroid tissue and blood T-cell repertoires from over 5 Graves' hyperthyroidism patients were also compared in the study. Following sampling, methimazole starting at 30 mg daily was given to hyperthyroidism patients, and high-dose intravenous methylprednisolone was given to ophthalmopathy patients. Libraries were constructed in a second round of multiplex PCR, after which size selection and purification were performed. Libraries were sequenced paired-end with 100 bp reads on an Illumina HiSeq2000. Raw data were processed with SOAPnuke, discarding reads with adapters, uncalled bases, mean Phred below 15, or no exact constant-primer or identifier match. COPE v1.2.5 was used to merge the high-quality paired reads, and each unique nucleotide sequence was defined as a clonotype. MiTCR v1.1 was used to align clonotypes to the IMGT TRBV, TRBD and TRBJ reference segments. The analysis was restricted to V-J combinations with a frequency above 0.0001, which together covered just over 99% of the repertoires. A TCS score was defined as the ratio between F50 (clonal expansion) and ExV (chaos), using BLOSUM62-based TCRdist between CDR3 peptides within each V-J. Welch's t-statistics and random forest reduced around 550 V-J features to roughly 13, which were used in a naive Bayes classifier (R e1071). Sample size was not statistically predetermined, and investigators were not blinded to group allocation. According to the paper, TCR Vbeta CDR3 sequencing was carried out on some 140 peripheral blood samples, which came from more than 40 ophthalmopathy, under 80 hyperthyroidism and approximately 17 progressor patients.

This sequence was found in a woman aged 45-65 years with Graves disease. Donor details come from another sample of the same person, matched by shared clones. Here the sequenced sample was peripheral blood mononuclear cells (PBMCs), taken at new diagnosis, from a patient treated with antithyroid drugs.

The DNA sequence is given as TGTGCCAGCAGCGTAGACGGGGAGCTGTTTTTT. It codes for CASSVDGELFF. The rearranged segments are TRBV9 and TRBJ2-2; no confident D gene assignment can be made. Inclusive of the bounding cysteine and phenylalanine, the CDR3 is 11 residues long. Only CDR3 DNA remains: 33 bases, in frame from the first base. V and J lose 0 bases and 7 bases, and a span of 1 base separates them. Per the germline V gene, SGDLS is the CDR1 and YYNGEE is the CDR2.